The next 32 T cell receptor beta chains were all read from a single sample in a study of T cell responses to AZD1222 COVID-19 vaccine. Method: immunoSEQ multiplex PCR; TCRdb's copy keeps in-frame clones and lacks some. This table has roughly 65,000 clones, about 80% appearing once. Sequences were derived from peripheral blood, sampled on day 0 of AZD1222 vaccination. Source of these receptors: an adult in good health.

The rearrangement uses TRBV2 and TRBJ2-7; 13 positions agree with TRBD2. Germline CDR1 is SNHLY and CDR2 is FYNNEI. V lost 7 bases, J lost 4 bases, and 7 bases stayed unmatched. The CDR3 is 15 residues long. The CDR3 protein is CASTRLAGGFYEQYF. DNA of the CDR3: TGTGCCAGCACCCGACTAGCGGGGGGCTTTTACGAGCAGTACTTC.

The CDR3 DNA reads as TGTGCCAGCAGCTGGGGAGACGGGGGCTTCACCGGGGAGCTGTTTTTT. Its protein product is CASSWGDGGFTGELFF. V and J are TRBV5-4 and TRBJ2-2; possibly TRBD1 or TRBD2 for D (6 bases each). V dropped 3 bases and J dropped 4 bases, with 16 bases sitting between them. There are 16 residues in the CDR3. CDR1 and CDR2 (germline): SGHNT, YYREEE (reference sequence). Drawing the rest from reference TRBV5-4 and TRBJ2-2, the complete variable domain is ETGVTQSPTHLIKTRGQQVTLRCSSQSGHNTVSWYQQALGQGPQFIFQYYREEENGRGNFPPRFSGLQFPNYSSELNVNALELDDSALYLCASSWGDGGFTGELFFGEGSRLTVL.

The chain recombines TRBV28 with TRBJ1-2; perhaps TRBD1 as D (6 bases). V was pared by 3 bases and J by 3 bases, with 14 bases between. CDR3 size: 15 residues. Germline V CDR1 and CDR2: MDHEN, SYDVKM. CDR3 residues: CASSLPTGLDYGYTF. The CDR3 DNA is TGTGCCAGCAGTTTGCCTACAGGGTTAGACTATGGCTACACCTTC.

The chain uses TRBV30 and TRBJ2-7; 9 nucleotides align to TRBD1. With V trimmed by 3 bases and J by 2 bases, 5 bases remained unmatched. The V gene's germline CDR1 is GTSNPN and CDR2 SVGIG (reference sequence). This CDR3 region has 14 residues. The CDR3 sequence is CAWRGQGITYEQYF. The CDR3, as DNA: TGTGCCTGGAGAGGACAGGGGATCACCTACGAGCAGTACTTC.

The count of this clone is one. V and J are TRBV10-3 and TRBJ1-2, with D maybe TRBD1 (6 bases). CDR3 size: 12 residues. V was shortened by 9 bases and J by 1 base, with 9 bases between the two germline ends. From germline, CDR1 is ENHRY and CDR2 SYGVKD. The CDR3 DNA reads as TGTGCCATTTTGGACAGTAACTATGGCTACACCTTC. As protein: CAILDSNYGYTF.

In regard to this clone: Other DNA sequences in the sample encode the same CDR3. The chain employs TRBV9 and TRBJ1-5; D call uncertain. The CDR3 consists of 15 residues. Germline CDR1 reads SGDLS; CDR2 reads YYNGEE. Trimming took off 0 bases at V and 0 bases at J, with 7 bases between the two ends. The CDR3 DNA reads TGTGCCAGCAGCGTAGGGGGAAATAGCAATCAGCCCCAGCATTTT. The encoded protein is CASSVGGNSNQPQHF.

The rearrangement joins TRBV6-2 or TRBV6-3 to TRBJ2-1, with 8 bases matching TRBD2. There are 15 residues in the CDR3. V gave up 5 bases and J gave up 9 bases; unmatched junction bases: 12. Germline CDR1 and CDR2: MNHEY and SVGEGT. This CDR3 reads CASSPFGGGPAEQFF. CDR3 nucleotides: TGTGCCAGCAGTCCGTTCGGGGGGGGTCCGGCTGAGCAGTTCTTC.

CDR3 residues: CASGTARNTEAFF. CDR3 DNA: TGTGCCAGCGGGACAGCCCGGAACACTGAAGCTTTCTTT. The chain employs TRBV2 and TRBJ1-1; TRBD1 aligns across 7 bases. The CDR3 loop spans 13 amino acids. The junction had 4 bases not matched to a gene; V was cut back by 8 bases and J by 1 base. Germline V gene lookup returns CDR1 SNHLY and CDR2 FYNNEI.

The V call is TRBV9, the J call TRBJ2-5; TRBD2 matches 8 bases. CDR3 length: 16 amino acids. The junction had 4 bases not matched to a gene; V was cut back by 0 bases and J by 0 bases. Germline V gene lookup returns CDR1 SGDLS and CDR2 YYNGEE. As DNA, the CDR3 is TGTGCCAGCAGCGTAGGGGTAGCGGGGTACCAAGAGACCCAGTACTTC. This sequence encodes CASSVGVAGYQETQYF.

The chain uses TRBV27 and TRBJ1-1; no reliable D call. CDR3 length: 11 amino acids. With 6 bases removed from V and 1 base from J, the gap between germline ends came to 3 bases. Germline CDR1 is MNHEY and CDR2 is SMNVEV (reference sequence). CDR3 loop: CASRTNTEAFF. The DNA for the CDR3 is TGTGCCAGCAGAACGAACACTGAAGCTTTCTTT.

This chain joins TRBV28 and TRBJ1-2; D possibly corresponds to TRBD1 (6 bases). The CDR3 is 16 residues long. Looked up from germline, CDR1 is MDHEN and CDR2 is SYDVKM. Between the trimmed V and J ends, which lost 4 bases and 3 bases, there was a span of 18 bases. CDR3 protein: CASSSTGLGGYYGYTF. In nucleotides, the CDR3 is TGTGCCAGCAGTTCGACCGGGCTTGGGGGCTACTATGGCTACACCTTC.

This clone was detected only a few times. CDR3 DNA sequence: TGTGCCAGTAGGCGGACAGCACCCTCGGGGGCGGAGCTTAACACCGGGGAGCTGTTTTTT. Its protein product is CASRRTAPSGAELNTGELFF. This chain joins TRBV19 and TRBJ2-2; perhaps D is TRBD1 or TRBD2 (6 bases each). The CDR3 is 20 amino acids. V shed 6 bases and J shed 2 bases, with 28 bases lying between them. CDR1 and CDR2 (germline): LNHDA, SQIVND (reference sequence).

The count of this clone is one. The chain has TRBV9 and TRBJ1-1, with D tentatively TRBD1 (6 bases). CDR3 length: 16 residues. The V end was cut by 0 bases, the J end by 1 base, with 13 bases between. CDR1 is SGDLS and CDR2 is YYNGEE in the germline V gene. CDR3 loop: CASSVGRGAENTEAFF. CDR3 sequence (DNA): TGTGCCAGCAGCGTAGGAAGGGGGGCGGAGAACACTGAAGCTTTCTTT.

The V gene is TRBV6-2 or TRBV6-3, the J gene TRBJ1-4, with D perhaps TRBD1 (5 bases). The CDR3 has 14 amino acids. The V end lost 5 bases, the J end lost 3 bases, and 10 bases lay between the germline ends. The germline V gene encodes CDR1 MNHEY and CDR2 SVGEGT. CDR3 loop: CASSRTGANEKLFF. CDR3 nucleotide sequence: TGTGCCAGCAGTCGCACAGGTGCTAATGAAAAACTGTTTTTT.

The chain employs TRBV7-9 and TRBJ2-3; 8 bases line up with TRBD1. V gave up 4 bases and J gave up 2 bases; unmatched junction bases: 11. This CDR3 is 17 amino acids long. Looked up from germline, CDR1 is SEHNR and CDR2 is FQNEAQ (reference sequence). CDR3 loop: CASSSPIRGPHTDTQYF. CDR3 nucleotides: TGTGCCAGCAGCTCGCCCATCAGGGGGCCCCACACAGATACGCAGTATTTT.

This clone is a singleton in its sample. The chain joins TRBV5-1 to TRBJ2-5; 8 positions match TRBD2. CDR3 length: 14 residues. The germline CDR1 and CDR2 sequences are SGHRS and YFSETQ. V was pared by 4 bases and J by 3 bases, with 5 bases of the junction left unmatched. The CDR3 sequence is CASSRAGEKETQYF. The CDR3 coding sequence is TGCGCCAGCAGCCGAGCGGGGGAGAAAGAGACCCAGTACTTC.

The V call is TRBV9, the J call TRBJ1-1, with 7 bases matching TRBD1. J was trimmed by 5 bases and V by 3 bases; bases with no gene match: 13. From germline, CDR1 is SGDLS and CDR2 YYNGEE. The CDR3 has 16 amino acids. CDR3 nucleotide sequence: TGTGCCAGCAGCGCTTACGTTGCAGGGGGTGGGACTGAAGCTTTCTTT. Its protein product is CASSAYVAGGGTEAFF.

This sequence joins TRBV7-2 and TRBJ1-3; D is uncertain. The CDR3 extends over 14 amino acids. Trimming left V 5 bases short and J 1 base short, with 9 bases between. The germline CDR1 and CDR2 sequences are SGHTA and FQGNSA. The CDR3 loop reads CASSPMISGNTIYF. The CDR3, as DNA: TGTGCCAGCAGCCCGATGATTTCTGGAAACACCATATATTTT.

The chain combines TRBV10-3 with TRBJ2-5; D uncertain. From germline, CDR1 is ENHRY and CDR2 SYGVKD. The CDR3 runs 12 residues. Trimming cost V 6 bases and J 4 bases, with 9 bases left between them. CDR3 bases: TGTGCCATCAGCTCCAATCCAGAGACCCAGTACTTC. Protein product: CAISSNPETQYF.

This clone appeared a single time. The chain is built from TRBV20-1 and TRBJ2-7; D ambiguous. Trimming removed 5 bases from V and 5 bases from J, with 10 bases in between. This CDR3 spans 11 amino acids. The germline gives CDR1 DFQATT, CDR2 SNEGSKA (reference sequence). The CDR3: CSAPDEDEQYF. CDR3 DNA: TGCAGTGCTCCTGACGAGGACGAGCAGTACTTC.

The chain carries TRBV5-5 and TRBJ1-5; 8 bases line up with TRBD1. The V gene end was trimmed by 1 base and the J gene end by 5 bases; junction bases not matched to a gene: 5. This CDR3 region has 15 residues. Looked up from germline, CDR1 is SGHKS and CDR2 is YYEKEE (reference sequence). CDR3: CASSLSGGGDQPQHF. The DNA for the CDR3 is TGTGCCAGCAGCTTGTCAGGGGGCGGTGATCAGCCCCAGCATTTT.

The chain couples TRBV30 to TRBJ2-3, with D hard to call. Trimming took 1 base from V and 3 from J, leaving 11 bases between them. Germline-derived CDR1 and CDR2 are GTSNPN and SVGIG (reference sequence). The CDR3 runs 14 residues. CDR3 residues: CAWSGLVVTDTQYF. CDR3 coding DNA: TGTGCCTGGAGTGGCCTAGTCGTTACAGATACGCAGTATTTT.

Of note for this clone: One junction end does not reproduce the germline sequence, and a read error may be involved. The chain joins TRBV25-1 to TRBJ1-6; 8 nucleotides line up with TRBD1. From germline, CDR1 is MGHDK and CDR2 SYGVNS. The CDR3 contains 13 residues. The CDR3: CASSELGGQAIDF. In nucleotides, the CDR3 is TGTGCCAGCAGTGAATTAGGGGGACAGGCCATCGACTTT.

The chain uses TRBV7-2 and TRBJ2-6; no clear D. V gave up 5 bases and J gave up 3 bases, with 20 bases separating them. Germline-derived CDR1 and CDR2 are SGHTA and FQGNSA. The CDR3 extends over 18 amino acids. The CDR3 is CASSPRAPGRNGANVLTF. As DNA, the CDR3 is TGTGCCAGCAGCCCACGGGCCCCGGGCCGAAATGGGGCCAACGTCCTGACTTTC.

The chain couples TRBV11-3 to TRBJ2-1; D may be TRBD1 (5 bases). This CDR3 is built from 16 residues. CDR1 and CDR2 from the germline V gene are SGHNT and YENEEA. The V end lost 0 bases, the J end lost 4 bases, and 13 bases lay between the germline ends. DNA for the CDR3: TGTGCCAGCAGCTTAGAAGGACATACAAAATACAATGAGCAGTTCTTC. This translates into CASSLEGHTKYNEQFF.

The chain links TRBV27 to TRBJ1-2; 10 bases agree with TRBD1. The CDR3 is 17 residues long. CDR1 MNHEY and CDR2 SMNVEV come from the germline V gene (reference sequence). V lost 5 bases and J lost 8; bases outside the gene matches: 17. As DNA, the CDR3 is TGTGCCAGCAGTCCCTTAGGACAGGGGGTTACACTAGTGGGCTACACCTTC. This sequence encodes CASSPLGQGVTLVGYTF.

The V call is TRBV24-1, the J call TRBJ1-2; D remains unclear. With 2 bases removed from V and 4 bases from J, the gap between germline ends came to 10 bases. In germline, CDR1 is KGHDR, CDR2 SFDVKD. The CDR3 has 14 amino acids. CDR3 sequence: CATSDSRSPYGYTF. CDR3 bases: TGTGCCACCAGTGATTCCAGGTCCCCCTATGGCTACACCTTC.

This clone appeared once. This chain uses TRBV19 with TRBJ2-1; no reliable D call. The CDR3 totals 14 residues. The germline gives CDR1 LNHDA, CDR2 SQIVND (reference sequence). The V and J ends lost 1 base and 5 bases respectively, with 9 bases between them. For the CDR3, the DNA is TGTGCCAGTAGTATAGGAGACCAAAACAATGAGCAGTTCTTC. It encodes CASSIGDQNNEQFF.

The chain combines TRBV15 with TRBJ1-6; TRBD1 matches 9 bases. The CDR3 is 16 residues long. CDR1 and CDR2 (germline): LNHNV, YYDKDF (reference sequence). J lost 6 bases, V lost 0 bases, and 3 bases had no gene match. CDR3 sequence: CATSRDVTGGNSPLHF. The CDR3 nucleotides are TGTGCCACCAGCAGAGATGTGACAGGGGGTAATTCACCCCTCCACTTT.

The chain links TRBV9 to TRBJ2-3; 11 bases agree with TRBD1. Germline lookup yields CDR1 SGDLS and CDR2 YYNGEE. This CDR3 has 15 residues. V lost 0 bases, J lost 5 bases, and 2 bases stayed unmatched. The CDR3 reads CASSVGGTGGDTQYF. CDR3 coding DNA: TGTGCCAGCAGCGTAGGGGGGACAGGGGGAGATACGCAGTATTTT.

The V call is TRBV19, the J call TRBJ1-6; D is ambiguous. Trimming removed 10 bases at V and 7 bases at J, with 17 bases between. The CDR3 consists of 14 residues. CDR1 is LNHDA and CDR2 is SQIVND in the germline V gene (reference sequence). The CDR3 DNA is TGTGCCACTAAGGAGGACCGGACCAATTCACCCCTCCACTTT. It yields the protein CATKEDRTNSPLHF.

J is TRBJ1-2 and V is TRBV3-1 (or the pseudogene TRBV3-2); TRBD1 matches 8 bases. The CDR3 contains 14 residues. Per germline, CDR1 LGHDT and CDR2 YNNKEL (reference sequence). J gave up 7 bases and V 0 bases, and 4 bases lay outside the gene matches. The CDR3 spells CASSQDHRGFGYTF. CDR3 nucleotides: TGTGCCAGCAGCCAAGATCACAGGGGGTTTGGCTACACCTTC.